The 16 T cell receptor beta chains listed next were all sequenced from one sample in a study of T cells in Graves' hyperthyroidism and ophthalmopathy. Amplified TCR beta CDR3 regions came from RNA transcripts. In the first-round RT-PCR of the TCR CDR3, the HTBI primer set was used. TCRdb redid the calling of the multiplex PCR reads with MiXCR, one entry per CDR3 protein. The sample shows 660,000 or so distinct CDR3 sequences, nearly 45% of them seen only once. The sequenced material came from peripheral blood or thyroid tissue (not recorded which). The receptors derive from an adult man with Graves' disease, either hyperthyroidism or ophthalmopathy (not recorded which).

The rearrangement links TRBV28 to TRBJ1-6; possible D gene TRBD1, 5 bases. Germline CDR1 is MDHEN and CDR2 is SYDVKM. This CDR3 has 18 amino acids. V lost 0 bases to trimming and J lost 6 bases, with 18 bases between them. The CDR3 nucleotides read TGTGCCAGCAGTTTATGGTCCGGCGGGGGGGAATCTAATTCACCCCTCCACTTT. This translates into CASSLWSGGGESNSPLHF.

The chain combines TRBV20-1 with TRBJ1-3; no firm D call. The CDR3 extends over 13 amino acids. From germline, CDR1 is DFQATT and CDR2 SNEGSKA (reference sequence). V was pared by 0 bases and J by 1 base, with 4 bases between. The CDR3 DNA follows: TGCAGTGCTAGAGAAGTTTCTGGAAACACCATATATTTT. It specifies CSAREVSGNTIYF.

The V gene is TRBV9, the J gene TRBJ2-7; D uncertain. The CDR3 loop spans 14 amino acids. Germline-derived CDR1 and CDR2 are SGDLS and YYNGEE. V was pared by 3 bases and J by 3 bases, with 13 bases between. The CDR3 sequence is CASSAEIDGYEQYF. In DNA form, the CDR3 reads TGTGCCAGCAGCGCCGAGATAGATGGCTACGAGCAGTACTTC. Variable domain in full (rest from reference TRBV9 and TRBJ2-7): DSGVTQTPKHLITATGQRVTLRCSPRSGDLSVYWYQQSLDQGLQFLIQYYNGEERAKGNILERFSAQQFPDLHSELNLSSLELGDSALYFCASSAEIDGYEQYFGPGTRLTVT.

This clonotype was counted ten times or more. This sequence joins TRBV29-1 and TRBJ1-1, with D unresolved. The CDR3 is 15 amino acids. Germline V gene lookup returns CDR1 SQVTM and CDR2 ANQGSEA. V shed 2 bases and J shed 4 bases, with 17 bases lying between them. The CDR3 coding sequence is TGCAGCGTTGAAAGGCTTACAAGGCCAGCCACTGAAGCTTTCTTT. Translating it yields CSVERLTRPATEAFF.

The gene calls are TRBV11-2 and TRBJ2-2; D uncertain. The CDR3 consists of 12 residues. V shed 6 bases and J shed 6 bases, with 8 bases lying between them. Germline V gene lookup returns CDR1 SGHAT and CDR2 FQNNGV. CDR3 coding DNA: TGTGCCAGCAGTTTTAGGGCCGGGGAGCTGTTTTTT. This sequence encodes CASSFRAGELFF.

Only a few counts were recorded for this clonotype. The chain joins TRBV20-1 to TRBJ1-2; D gene unclear. The CDR3 contains 14 residues. V lost 5 bases to trimming and J lost 1 base, with 14 bases between them. Germline V lookup: CDR1 DFQATT, CDR2 SNEGSKA (reference sequence). CDR3 sequence reads: CSAPPVQINYGYTF. Here the CDR3 DNA reads TGCAGTGCTCCGCCGGTCCAGATTAACTATGGCTACACCTTC.

The J gene is TRBJ1-1, the V gene TRBV15, with D maybe TRBD1 (6 bases). Germline V lookup: CDR1 LNHNV, CDR2 YYDKDF (reference sequence). V was clipped by 5 bases and J by 3 bases, with 16 bases between them. CDR3 size: 15 residues. The CDR3 sequence is CATSGGRGVYTEAFF. In DNA form, the CDR3 reads TGTGCCACCAGCGGGGGTAGGGGGGTCTACACTGAAGCTTTCTTT.

This clonotype appeared many times. The chain carries TRBV29-1 and TRBJ1-1; 7 bases agree with TRBD1. V lost 6 bases and J lost 0; bases outside the gene matches: 4. Germline CDR1 is SQVTM and CDR2 is ANQGSEA. This CDR3 is built from 13 residues. The CDR3 here is CSVRQGVNTEAFF. For the CDR3, the DNA is TGCAGCGTCCGACAGGGAGTGAACACTGAAGCTTTCTTT.

The V call is TRBV5-1, the J call TRBJ1-5, with 8 bases matching TRBD1. CDR3 size: 15 residues. Germline loops: CDR1 SGHRS, CDR2 YFSETQ. V trimming: 4 bases; J trimming: 3 bases; junction bases outside the gene matches: 6. In nucleotides, the CDR3 is TGCGCCAGCAGCCCACTGACAGGGGCCAATCAGCCCCAGCATTTT. It is translated as CASSPLTGANQPQHF.

V is TRBV2 and J is TRBJ1-2; D uncertain. Per germline, CDR1 SNHLY and CDR2 FYNNEI. CDR3 length equals 13 residues. V lost 5 bases and J lost 7, with 14 bases in between. CDR3: CASSNQTVGGYTF. The CDR3 DNA follows: TGTGCCAGCAGTAACCAAACCGTCGGTGGCTACACCTTC.

The chain joins TRBV29-1 to TRBJ2-7; 8 nucleotides match TRBD1. In germline, CDR1 is SQVTM, CDR2 ANQGSEA. The CDR3 contains 12 residues. Trimming at V came to 4 bases and at J to 5 bases, leaving 4 bases not matched to a gene. The CDR3, as DNA: TGCAGCGTTGCAGGGGGCTCAAACGAGCAGTACTTC. Protein sequence: CSVAGGSNEQYF.

The J gene is TRBJ2-5, the V gene TRBV9; TRBD2 matches at 8 bases. J gave up 5 bases and V 2 bases, and 17 bases lay outside the gene matches. The length of the CDR3 is 18 residues. Germline V gene lookup returns CDR1 SGDLS and CDR2 YYNGEE. DNA for the CDR3: TGTGCCAGCAGCGTTCTCTCTATTGCGACCGGGGGGGCCGAGACCCAGTACTTC. Translating it yields CASSVLSIATGGAETQYF.

The chain uses TRBV7-2 and TRBJ1-1, with a tentative D call TRBD1 (5 bases). This CDR3 comprises 15 residues. With 5 bases removed from V and 1 base from J, the gap between germline ends came to 14 bases. Germline lookup yields CDR1 SGHTA and CDR2 FQGNSA. DNA for the CDR3: TGTGCCAGCAGCCCGACCGGGACGGCGAACACTGAAGCTTTCTTT. Residues: CASSPTGTANTEAFF.

This clonotype was seen only once. The chain employs TRBV20-1 and TRBJ1-3; 7 nucleotides agree with TRBD1. This CDR3 is built from 13 residues. Germline CDR1 and CDR2: DFQATT and SNEGSKA (reference sequence). V lost 8 bases, J lost 7 bases, and 11 bases stayed unmatched. The CDR3 spells CSTNRGSLNTIYF. The CDR3 DNA sequence: TGCAGTACTAACAGGGGATCTCTTAACACCATATATTTT.

The J gene is TRBJ2-7, the V gene TRBV20-1, with 10 bases aligning to TRBD1. Germline V gives CDR1 DFQATT, CDR2 SNEGSKA (reference sequence). The CDR3 contains 15 residues. V shed 6 bases, J shed 6 bases, and the junction held 14 bases outside the gene matches. CDR3: CSAQDRRGQGFEQYF. The CDR3 coding sequence is TGCAGTGCCCAAGATCGGCGGGGACAGGGGTTCGAGCAGTACTTC.

The chain uses TRBV20-1 and TRBJ1-6; the D gene is possibly TRBD1 (5 bases). This CDR3 region has 13 residues. V was trimmed by 7 bases and J by 13 bases, leaving 20 bases between them. Germline V gene sequence: CDR1 DFQATT, CDR2 SNEGSKA (reference sequence). Here the CDR3 DNA reads TGCAGTGTCGAAGAGAGGGGAGGGGACCCCCTCCACTTT. It is translated as CSVEERGGDPLHF.